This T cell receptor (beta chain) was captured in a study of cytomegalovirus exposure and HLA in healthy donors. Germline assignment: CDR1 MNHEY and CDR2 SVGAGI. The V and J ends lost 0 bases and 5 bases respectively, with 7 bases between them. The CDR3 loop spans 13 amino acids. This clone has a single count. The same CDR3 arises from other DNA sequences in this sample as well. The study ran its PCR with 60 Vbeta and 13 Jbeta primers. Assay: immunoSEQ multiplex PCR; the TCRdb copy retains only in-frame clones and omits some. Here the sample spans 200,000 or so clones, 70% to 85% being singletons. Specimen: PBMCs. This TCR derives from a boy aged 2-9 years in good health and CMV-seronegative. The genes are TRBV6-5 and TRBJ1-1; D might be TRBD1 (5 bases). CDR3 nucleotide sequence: TGTGCCAGCAGTTACTCGGGGGGTACTGAAGCTTTCTTT. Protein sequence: CASSYSGGTEAFF.